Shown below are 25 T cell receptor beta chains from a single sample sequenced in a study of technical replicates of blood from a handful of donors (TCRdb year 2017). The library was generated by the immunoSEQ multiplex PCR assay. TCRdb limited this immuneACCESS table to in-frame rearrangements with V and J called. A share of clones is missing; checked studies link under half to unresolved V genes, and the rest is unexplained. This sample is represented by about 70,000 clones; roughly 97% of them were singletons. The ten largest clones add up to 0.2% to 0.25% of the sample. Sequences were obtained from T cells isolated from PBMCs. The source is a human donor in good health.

CDR3 in DNA: TGTGCCAGCAGCTTTTCGACAGGTAGAATCAATAACTATGGCTACACCTTC. Translation: CASSFSTGRINNYGYTF. V gene TRBV5-4 combines with J gene TRBJ1-2, with D perhaps matching TRBD1 (6 bases). CDR3 length: 17 residues. In germline, CDR1 is SGHNT, CDR2 YYREEE (reference sequence). With 2 bases removed from V and 1 base from J, the gap between germline ends came to 18 bases. The variable domain in full, with the rest retrieved from reference TRBV5-4 and TRBJ1-2, is ETGVTQSPTHLIKTRGQQVTLRCSSQSGHNTVSWYQQALGQGPQFIFQYYREEENGRGNFPPRFSGLQFPNYSSELNVNALELDDSALYLCASSFSTGRINNYGYTFGSGTRLTVV.

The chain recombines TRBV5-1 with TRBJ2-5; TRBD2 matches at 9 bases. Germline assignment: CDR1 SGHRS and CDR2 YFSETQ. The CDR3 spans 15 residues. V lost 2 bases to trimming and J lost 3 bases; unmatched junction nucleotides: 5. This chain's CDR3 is CASSFSPSGEETQYF. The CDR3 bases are TGCGCCAGCAGCTTTTCGCCTAGCGGGGAAGAGACCCAGTACTTC.

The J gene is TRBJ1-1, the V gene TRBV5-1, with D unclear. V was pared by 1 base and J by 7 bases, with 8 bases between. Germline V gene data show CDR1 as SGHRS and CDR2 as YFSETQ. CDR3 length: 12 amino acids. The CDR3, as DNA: TGCGCCAGCAGCTTGACAGCCGGTGAAGCTTTCTTT. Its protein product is CASSLTAGEAFF.

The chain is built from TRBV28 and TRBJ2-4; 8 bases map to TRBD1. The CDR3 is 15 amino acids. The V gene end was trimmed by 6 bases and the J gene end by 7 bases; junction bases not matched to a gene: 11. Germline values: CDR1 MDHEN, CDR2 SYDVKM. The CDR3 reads CASSQGQGWENIQYF. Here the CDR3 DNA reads TGTGCCAGCAGCCAAGGACAGGGATGGGAGAACATTCAGTACTTC. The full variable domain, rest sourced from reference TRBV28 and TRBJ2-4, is DVKVTQSSRYLVKRTGEKVFLECVQDMDHENMFWYRQDPGLGLRLIYFSYDVKMKEKGDIPEGYSVSREKKERFSLILESASTNQTSMYLCASSQGQGWENIQYFGAGTRLSVL.

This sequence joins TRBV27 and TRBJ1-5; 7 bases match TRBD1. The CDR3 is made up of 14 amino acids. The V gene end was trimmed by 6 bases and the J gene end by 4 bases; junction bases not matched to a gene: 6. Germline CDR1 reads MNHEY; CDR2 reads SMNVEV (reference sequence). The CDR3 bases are TGTGCCAGCAGACGCCCAGGGGGTAATCAGCCCCAGCATTTT. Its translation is CASRRPGGNQPQHF.

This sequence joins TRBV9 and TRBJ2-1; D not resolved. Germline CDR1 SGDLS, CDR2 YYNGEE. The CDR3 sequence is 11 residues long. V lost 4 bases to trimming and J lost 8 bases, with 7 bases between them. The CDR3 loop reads CASSTGDEQFF. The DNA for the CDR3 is TGTGCCAGCAGCACGGGTGATGAGCAGTTCTTC.

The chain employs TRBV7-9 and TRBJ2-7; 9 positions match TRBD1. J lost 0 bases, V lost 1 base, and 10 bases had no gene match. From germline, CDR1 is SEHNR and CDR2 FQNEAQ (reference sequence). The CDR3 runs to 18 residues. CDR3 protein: CASSLVVGGQGSSYEQYF. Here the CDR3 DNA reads TGTGCCAGCAGCTTAGTCGTGGGGGGACAGGGAAGCTCCTACGAGCAGTACTTC.

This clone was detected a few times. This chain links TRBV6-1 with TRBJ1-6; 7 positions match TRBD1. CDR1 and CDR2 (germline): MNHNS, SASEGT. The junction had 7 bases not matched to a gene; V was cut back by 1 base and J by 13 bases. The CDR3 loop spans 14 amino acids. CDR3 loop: CASSEVGTARPLHF. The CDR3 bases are TGTGCCAGCAGTGAAGTAGGGACAGCCAGGCCCCTCCACTTT.

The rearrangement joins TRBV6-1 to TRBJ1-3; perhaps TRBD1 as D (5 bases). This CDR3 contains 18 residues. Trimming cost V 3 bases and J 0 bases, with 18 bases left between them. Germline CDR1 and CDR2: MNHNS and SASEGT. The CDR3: CASSDPPSGGLSGNTIYF. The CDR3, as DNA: TGTGCCAGCAGTGACCCCCCCTCGGGGGGACTCTCTGGAAACACCATATATTTT.

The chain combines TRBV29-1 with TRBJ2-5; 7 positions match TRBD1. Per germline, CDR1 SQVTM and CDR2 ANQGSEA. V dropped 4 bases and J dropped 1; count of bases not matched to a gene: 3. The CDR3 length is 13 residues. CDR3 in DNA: TGCAGCGTTGCCAGGACAGGCCAAGAGACCCAGTACTTC. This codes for CSVARTGQETQYF.

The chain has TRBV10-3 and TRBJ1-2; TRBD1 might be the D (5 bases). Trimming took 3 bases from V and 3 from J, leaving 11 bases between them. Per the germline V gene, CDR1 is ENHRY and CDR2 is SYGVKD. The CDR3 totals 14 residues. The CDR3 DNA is TGTGCCATCAGTGATCTTGCAGGGTACTATGGCTACACCTTC. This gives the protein CAISDLAGYYGYTF.

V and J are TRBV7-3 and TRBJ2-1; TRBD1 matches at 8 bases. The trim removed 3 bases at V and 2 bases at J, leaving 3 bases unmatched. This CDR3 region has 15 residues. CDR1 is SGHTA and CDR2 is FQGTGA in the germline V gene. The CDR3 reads CASSFRTGTYNEQFF. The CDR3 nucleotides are TGTGCCAGCAGCTTTAGGACAGGGACCTACAATGAGCAGTTCTTC.

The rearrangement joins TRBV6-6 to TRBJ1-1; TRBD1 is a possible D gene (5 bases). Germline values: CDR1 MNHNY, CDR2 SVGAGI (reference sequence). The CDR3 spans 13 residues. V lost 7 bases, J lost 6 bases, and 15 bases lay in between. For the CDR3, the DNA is TGTGCCAGCACCCCGCGGGGGGGGGCTGAAGCTTTCTTT. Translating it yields CASTPRGGAEAFF.

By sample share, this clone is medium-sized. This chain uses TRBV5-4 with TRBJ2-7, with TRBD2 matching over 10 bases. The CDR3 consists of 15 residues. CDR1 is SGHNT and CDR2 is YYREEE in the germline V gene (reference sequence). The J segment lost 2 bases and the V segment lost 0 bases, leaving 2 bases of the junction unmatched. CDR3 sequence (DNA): TGTGCCAGCAGCTTGGGAAGCGGGGGGGCCTACGAGCAGTACTTC. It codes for CASSLGSGGAYEQYF.

CDR3 sequence (DNA): TGCGCCAGCAGTGAGTACAGGGGCACCGGGGAGCTGTTTTTT. It yields the protein CASSEYRGTGELFF. The chain carries TRBV10-1 and TRBJ2-2, with 7 bases that match TRBD1. Germline V gives CDR1 WNHNN, CDR2 SYGVQD (reference sequence). V shed 1 base, J shed 4 bases, and the junction held 0 bases outside the gene matches. The CDR3 has 14 amino acids.

Written as DNA, the CDR3 is TGCGCCAGCAGCCCGGGGGGAGGACAAGAGACCCAGTACTTC. This encodes CASSPGGGQETQYF. The V and J genes are TRBV5-1 and TRBJ2-5; 7 bases match TRBD2. Trimming at V came to 4 bases and at J to 2 bases, leaving 5 bases not matched to a gene. CDR3 length: 14 amino acids. Germline CDR1 is SGHRS and CDR2 is YFSETQ.

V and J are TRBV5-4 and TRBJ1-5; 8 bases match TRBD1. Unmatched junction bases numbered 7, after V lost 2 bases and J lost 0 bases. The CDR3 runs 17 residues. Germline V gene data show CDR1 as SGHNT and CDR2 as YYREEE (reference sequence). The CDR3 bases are TGTGCCAGCAGCTTCTGGACAGGGTCGAATAGCAATCAGCCCCAGCATTTT. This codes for CASSFWTGSNSNQPQHF.

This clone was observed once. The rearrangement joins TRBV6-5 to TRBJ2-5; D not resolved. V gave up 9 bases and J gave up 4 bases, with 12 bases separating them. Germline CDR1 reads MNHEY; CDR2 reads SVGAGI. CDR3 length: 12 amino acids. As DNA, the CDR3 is TGTGCCAGGCTGAGAATACGAGAGACCCAGTACTTC. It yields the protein CARLRIRETQYF.

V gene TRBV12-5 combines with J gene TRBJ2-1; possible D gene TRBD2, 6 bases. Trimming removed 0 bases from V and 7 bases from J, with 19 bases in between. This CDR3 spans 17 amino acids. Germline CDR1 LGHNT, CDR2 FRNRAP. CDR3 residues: CASGLVLSSPRGNEQFF. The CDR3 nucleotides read TGTGCTAGTGGTTTGGTACTGTCTTCTCCTCGGGGGAATGAGCAGTTCTTC.

The CDR3 here is CASSAGTGFSNQPQHF. The CDR3 nucleotides read TGTGCCAGCAGTGCCGGGACAGGGTTTAGCAATCAGCCCCAGCATTTT. The J gene is TRBJ1-5, the V gene TRBV27; 9 bases line up with TRBD1. CDR1 and CDR2 from the germline V gene are MNHEY and SMNVEV (reference sequence). Germline trimming cut 5 bases from V and 0 bases from J; bases unmatched to any gene: 5. The CDR3 sequence is 16 residues long.

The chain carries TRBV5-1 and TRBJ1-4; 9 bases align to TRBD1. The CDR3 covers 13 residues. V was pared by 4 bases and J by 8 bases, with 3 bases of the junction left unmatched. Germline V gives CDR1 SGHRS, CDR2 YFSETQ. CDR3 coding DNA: TGCGCCAGCAGCCGGACAGGGGTCGAAAAACTGTTTTTT. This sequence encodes CASSRTGVEKLFF.

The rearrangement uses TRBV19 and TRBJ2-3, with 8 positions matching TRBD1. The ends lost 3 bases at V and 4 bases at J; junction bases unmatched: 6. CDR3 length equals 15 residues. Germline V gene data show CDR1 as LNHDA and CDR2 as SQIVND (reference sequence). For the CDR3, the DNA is TGTGCCAGTAGTATTTGGACAGGGAATGCAGATACGCAGTATTTT. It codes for CASSIWTGNADTQYF.

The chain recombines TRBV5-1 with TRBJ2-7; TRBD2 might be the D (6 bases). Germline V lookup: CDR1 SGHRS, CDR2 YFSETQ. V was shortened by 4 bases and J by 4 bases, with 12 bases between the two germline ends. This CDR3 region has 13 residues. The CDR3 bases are TGCGCCAGCAGCAGCGGGTTCGCATACGAGCAGTACTTC. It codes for CASSSGFAYEQYF.

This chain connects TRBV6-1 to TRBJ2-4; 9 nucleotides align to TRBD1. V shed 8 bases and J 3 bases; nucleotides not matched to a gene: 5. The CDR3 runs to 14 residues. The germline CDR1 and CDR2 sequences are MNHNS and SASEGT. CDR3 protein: CASVQGAGKNIQYF. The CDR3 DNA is TGTGCCAGCGTACAGGGGGCTGGCAAAAACATTCAGTACTTC.

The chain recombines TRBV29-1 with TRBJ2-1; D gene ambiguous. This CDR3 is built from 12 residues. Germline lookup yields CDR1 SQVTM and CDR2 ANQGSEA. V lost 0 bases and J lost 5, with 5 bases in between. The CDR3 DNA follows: TGCAGCGTTGAAGACCAAAACAATGAGCAGTTCTTC. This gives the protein CSVEDQNNEQFF.